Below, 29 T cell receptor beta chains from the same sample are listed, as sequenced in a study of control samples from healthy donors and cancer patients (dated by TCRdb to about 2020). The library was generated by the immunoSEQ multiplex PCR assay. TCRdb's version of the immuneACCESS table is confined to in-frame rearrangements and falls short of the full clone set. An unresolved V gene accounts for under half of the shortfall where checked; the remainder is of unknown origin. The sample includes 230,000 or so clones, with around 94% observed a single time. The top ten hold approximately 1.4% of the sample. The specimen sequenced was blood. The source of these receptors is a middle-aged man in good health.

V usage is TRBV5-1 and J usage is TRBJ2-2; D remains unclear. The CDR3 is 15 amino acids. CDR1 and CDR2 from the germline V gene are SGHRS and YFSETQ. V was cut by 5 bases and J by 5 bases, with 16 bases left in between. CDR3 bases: TGCGCCAGCAGGGTAATCCCGGATAGGACCGGGGAGCTGTTTTTT. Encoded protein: CASRVIPDRTGELFF.

In DNA form, the CDR3 reads TGTGCCATCAGTGAGCCGGGACAGGAAAAACTGTTTTTT. Its protein product is CAISEPGQEKLFF. The chain carries TRBV10-3 and TRBJ1-4, with 7 nucleotides matching TRBD1. The CDR3 extends over 13 amino acids. Germline assignment: CDR1 ENHRY and CDR2 SYGVKD. V trimming: 2 bases; J trimming: 8 bases; junction bases outside the gene matches: 2.

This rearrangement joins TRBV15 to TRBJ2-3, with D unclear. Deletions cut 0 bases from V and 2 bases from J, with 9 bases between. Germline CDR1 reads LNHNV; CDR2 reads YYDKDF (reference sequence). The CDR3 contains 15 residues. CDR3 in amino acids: CATSREPVFTDTQYF. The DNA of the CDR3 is TGTGCCACCAGCAGAGAACCGGTCTTCACAGATACGCAGTATTTT.

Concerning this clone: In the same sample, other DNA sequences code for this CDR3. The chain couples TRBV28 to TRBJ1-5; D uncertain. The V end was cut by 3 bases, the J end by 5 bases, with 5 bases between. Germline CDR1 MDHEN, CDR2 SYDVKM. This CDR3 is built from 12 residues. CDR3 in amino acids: CASSLLDQPQHF. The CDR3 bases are TGTGCCAGCAGTTTGTTGGATCAGCCCCAGCATTTT.

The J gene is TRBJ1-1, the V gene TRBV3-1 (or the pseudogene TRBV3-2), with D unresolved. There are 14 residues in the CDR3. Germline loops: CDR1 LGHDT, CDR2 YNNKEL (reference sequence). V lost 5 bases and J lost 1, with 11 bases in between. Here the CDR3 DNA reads TGTGCCAGCAGCTGGGTAGGCCGGAACACTGAAGCTTTCTTT. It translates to CASSWVGRNTEAFF.

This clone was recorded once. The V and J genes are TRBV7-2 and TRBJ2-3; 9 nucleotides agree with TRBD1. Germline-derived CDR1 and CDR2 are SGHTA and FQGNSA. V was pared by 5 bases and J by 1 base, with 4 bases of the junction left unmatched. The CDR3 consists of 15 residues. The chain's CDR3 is CASSLRTGGTDTQYF. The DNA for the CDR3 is TGTGCCAGCAGCCTGCGGACAGGGGGCACAGATACGCAGTATTTT.

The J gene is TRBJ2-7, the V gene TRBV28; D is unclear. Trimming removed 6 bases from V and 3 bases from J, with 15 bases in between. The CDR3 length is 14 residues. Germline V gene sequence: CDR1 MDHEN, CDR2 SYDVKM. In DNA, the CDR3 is TGTGCCAGCAGCCCCGGAAGTCAGCGCTACGAGCAGTACTTC. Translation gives CASSPGSQRYEQYF.

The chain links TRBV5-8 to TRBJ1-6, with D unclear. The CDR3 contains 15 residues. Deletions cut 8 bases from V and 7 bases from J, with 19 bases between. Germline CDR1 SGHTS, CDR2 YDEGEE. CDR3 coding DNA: TGTGCCAGGTTGTTATGGGTCCCGCTGAATTCACCCCTCCACTTT. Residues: CARLLWVPLNSPLHF.

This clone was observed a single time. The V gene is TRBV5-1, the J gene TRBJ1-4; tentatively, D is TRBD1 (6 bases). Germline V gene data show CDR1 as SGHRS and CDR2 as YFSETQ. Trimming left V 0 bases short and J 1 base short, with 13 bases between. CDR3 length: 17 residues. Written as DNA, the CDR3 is TGCGCCAGCAGCTTGGGATCTGGGGGCAGAACTAATGAAAAACTGTTTTTT. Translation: CASSLGSGGRTNEKLFF.

CDR3 DNA: TGTGCCAGCAGTCCTCCCGGGACCGGGAGAACTGAAGCTTTCTTT. Protein sequence: CASSPPGTGRTEAFF. V is TRBV28 and J is TRBJ1-1; tentative D call: TRBD1 (5 bases). Trimming took 5 bases from V and 5 from J, leaving 18 bases between them. This CDR3 comprises 15 residues. Per germline, CDR1 MDHEN and CDR2 SYDVKM.

The DNA for the CDR3 is TGCGCCAGCAGTATGAGTGGAGAGACCCAGTACTTC. Translating it yields CASSMSGETQYF. The chain employs TRBV5-1 and TRBJ2-5, with D hard to call. Germline V gene data show CDR1 as SGHRS and CDR2 as YFSETQ. With 5 bases removed from V and 4 bases from J, the gap between germline ends came to 9 bases. The CDR3 sequence is 12 residues long.

The chain's CDR3 is CASSELGQGWETQYF. DNA for the CDR3: TGTGCCAGCAGCGAGCTTGGACAGGGCTGGGAGACCCAGTACTTC. The rearrangement joins TRBV9 to TRBJ2-5, with 8 bases identical to TRBD1. Germline-derived CDR1 and CDR2 are SGDLS and YYNGEE. The CDR3 is made up of 15 amino acids. With V trimmed by 3 bases and J by 5 bases, 9 bases remained unmatched.

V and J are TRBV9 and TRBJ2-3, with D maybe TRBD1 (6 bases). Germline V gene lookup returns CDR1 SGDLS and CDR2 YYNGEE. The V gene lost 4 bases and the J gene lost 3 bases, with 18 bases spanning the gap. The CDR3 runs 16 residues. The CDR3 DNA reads TGTGCCAGCAGCCCTTTAAGGGGGTCGTGGACAGATACGCAGTATTTT. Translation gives CASSPLRGSWTDTQYF.

For the CDR3, the DNA is TGTGCCAGCAGCTTATCCCTTAGCGCCTACGAGCAGTACGTC. Protein: CASSLSLSAYEQYV. The chain employs TRBV7-8 and TRBJ2-7, with D possibly matching TRBD2 (5 bases). The CDR3 runs to 14 residues. Deletions cut 2 bases from V and 2 bases from J, with 10 bases between. Germline CDR1 and CDR2: SGHVS and FQNEAQ.

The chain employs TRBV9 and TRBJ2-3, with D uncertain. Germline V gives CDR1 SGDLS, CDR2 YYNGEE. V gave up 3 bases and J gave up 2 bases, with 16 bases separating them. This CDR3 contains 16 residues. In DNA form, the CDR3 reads TGTGCCAGCAGCGCCAGGCCAGGAATACTCACAGATACGCAGTATTTT. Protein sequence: CASSARPGILTDTQYF.

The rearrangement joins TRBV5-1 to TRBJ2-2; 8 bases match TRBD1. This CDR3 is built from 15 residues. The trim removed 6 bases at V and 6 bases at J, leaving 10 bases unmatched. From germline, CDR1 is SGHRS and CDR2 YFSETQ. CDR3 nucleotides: TGCGCCAGCACCTTAGGACAGGGACGGGCCGGGGAGCTGTTTTTT. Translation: CASTLGQGRAGELFF.

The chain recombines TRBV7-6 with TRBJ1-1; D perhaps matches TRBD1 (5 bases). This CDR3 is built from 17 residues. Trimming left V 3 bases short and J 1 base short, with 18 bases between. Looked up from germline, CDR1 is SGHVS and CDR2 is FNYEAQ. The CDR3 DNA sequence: TGTGCCAGCAGCTTGGTGGGCACCGGGACTGCGAACACTGAAGCTTTCTTT. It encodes CASSLVGTGTANTEAFF.

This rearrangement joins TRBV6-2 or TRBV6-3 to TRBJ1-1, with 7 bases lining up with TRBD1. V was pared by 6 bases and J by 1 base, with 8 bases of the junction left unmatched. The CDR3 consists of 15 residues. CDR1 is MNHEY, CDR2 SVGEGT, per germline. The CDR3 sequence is CASSHPRGGNTEAFF. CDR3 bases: TGTGCCAGCAGCCACCCCAGGGGGGGGAACACTGAAGCTTTCTTT.

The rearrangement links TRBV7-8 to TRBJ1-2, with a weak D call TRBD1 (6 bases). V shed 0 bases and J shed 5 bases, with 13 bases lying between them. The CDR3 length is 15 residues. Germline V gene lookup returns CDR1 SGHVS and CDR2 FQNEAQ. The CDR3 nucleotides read TGTGCCAGCAGCTTAGCTCCCGACAGGATTTATGGCTACACCTTC. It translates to CASSLAPDRIYGYTF.

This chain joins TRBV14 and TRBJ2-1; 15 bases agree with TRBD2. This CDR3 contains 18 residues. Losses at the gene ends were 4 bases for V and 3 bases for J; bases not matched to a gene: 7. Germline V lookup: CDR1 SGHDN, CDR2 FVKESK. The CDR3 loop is CASSRGTSGGSLYNEQFF. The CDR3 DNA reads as TGTGCCAGCAGCCGGGGGACTAGCGGGGGGTCTCTCTACAATGAGCAGTTCTTC.

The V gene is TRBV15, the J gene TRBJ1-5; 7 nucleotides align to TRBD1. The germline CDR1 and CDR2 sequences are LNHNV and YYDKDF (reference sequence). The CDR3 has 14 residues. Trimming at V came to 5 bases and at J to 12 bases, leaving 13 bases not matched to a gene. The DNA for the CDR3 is TGTGCCACCAGCCCACGACAGGGAGATTCCGTCCAGCATTTT. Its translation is CATSPRQGDSVQHF.

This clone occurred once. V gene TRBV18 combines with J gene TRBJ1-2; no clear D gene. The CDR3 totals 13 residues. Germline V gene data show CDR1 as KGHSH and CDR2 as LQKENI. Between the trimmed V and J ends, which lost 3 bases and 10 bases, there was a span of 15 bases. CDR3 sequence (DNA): TGTGCCAGCTCACCCTTCAGCCCGGAGGACTACACCTTC. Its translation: CASSPFSPEDYTF.

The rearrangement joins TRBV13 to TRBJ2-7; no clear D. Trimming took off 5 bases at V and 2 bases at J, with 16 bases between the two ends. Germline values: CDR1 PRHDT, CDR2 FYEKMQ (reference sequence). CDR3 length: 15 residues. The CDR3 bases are TGTGCCAGCAGCGCCGGACCTTTCATAACCTACGAGCAGTACTTC. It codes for CASSAGPFITYEQYF.

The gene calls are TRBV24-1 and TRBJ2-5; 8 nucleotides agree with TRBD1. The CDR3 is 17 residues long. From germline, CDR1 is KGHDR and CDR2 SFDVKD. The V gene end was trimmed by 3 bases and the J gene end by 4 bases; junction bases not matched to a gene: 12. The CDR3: CATSDPPGQEGGETQYF. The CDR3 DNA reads TGTGCCACCAGTGATCCACCGGGACAGGAAGGGGGAGAGACCCAGTACTTC.

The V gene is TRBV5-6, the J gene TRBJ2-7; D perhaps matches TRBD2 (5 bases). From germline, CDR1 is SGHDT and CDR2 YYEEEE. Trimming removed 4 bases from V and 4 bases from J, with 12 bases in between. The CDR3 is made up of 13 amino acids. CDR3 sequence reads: CASSRLSRYEQYF. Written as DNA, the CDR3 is TGTGCCAGCAGCCGACTATCAAGGTACGAGCAGTACTTC.

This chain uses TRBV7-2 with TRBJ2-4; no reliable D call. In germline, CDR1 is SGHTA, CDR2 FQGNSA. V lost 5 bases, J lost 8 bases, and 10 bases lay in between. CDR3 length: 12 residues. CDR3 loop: CASSTDKYIQYF. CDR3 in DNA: TGTGCCAGCAGCACCGACAAGTACATTCAGTACTTC.

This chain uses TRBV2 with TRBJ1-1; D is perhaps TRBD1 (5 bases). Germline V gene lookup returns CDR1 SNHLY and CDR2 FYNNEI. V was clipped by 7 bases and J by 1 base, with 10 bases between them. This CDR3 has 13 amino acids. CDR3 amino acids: CASTKDRNTEAFF. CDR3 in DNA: TGTGCCAGCACTAAAGACAGGAACACTGAAGCTTTCTTT.

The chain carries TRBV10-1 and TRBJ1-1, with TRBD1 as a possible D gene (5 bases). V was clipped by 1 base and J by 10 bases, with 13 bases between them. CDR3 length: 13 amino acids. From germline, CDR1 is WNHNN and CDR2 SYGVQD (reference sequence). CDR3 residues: CASSELGVDVAFF. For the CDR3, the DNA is TGCGCCAGCAGTGAGTTAGGGGTGGACGTAGCTTTCTTT.

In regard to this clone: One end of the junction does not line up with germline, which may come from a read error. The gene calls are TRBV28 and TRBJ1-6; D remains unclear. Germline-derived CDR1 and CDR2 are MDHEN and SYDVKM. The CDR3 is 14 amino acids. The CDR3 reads CASILTPRASPLHF. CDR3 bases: TGTGCCAGCATTTTAACCCCTCGGGCTTCACCCCTCCACTTT.